A selection of T cell receptor beta chains follows, all from one sample in a study of human T cells and chemical hapten exposure. Using its own MiXCR run on the RACE reads, TCRdb lists one record per CDR3 protein. This table has fewer than 140,000 distinct CDR3 sequences, approximately 12% appearing once. The sequencing here drew on whole blood, taken in connection with sensitization to the hapten diphenylcyclopropenone (DPC). These receptors were obtained from a woman aged 50 to 60 with alopecia areata. Some clones in this sample may be carry-over from other donors' samples. The CDR3 runs from the conserved cysteine through the conserved F or W. A D gene is named only where the DNA matches it firmly. Size values are once, few and many counts, or a class for expanded clones, and some rows have none.

D	V	size	J	CDR3	DNA
.	TRBV6-5	.	TRBJ2-1	CASSYSGRGYYNEQFF	TGTGCCAGCAGTTACTCGGGGCGGGGATACTACAATGAGCAGTTCTTC
TRBD1	TRBV7-9	many	TRBJ1-4	CASSPVGRGQINEKLFF	TGTGCCAGCAGCCCAGTCGGCCGGGGACAGATAAATGAAAAACTGTTTTTT
TRBD2	TRBV29-1	.	TRBJ2-3	CSVGTSGGAGTDTQYF	TGCAGCGTCGGGACTAGCGGGGGGGCTGGCACAGATACGCAGTATTTT
.	TRBV21-1	few	TRBJ2-7	CASSNSGGPKTGRSSYEQYF	TGTGCCAGCAGCAACTCTGGGGGGCCCAAGACAGGGAGGTCTTCCTACGAGCAGTACTTC
TRBD2	TRBV4-1	many	TRBJ2-1	CASSQGSGGRYNEQFF	TGCGCCAGCAGCCAAGGTAGCGGGGGCCGCTACAATGAGCAGTTCTTC
.	TRBV4-2	many	TRBJ2-5	CASSQDRTQETQYF	TGTGCCAGCAGCCAAGATCGCACGCAAGAGACCCAGTACTTC
.	TRBV18	many	TRBJ1-5	CASSPLGGDYSNQPQHF	TGTGCCAGCTCACCGTTAGGAGGCGATTATAGCAATCAGCCCCAGCATTTT
.	TRBV7-2	many	TRBJ2-1	CASSPKRGEGLRVEQFF	TGTGCCAGCAGCCCTAAAAGGGGGGAGGGCCTTAGGGTTGAGCAGTTCTTC
.	TRBV28	many	TRBJ1-2	CASSRPRDTKSIGYTF	TGTGCCAGCAGTCGGCCACGGGACACTAAGTCGATTGGCTACACCTTC
.	TRBV20-1	.	TRBJ1-2	CSATDFGKNYGYTF	TGCAGTGCTACCGATTTCGGGAAGAACTATGGCTACACCTTC
.	TRBV11-2	many	TRBJ1-2	CASSRPSQGGNYGYTF	TGTGCCAGCAGCCGACCGTCCCAAGGGGGTAACTATGGCTACACCTTC
TRBD2	TRBV5-4	few	TRBJ2-3	CASSSYQGGATTDTQYF	TGTGCCAGCAGCTCGTACCAGGGAGGGGCCACCACAGATACGCAGTATTTT
.	TRBV11-2	.	TRBJ2-1	CASSSSIRSYNEQFF	TGTGCCAGCAGCTCTAGCATACGCTCCTACAATGAGCAGTTCTTC
TRBD1	TRBV2	.	TRBJ2-5	CASSVEGGPQETQYF	TGTGCCAGCAGTGTGGAAGGGGGCCCCCAAGAGACCCAGTACTTC
.	TRBV28	.	TRBJ1-6	CASSPDRLPPLHF	TGTGCCAGCAGTCCTGACAGGCTTCCACCCCTCCACTTT
TRBD2	TRBV12-3/TRBV12-4	few	TRBJ2-1	CASSFERGVHNEQFF	TGTGCCAGCAGTTTCGAGCGGGGGGTCCACAATGAGCAGTTCTTC
TRBD1	TRBV11-2	.	TRBJ1-3	CASSYSTGSGNTIYF	TGTGCCAGCAGCTACTCGACAGGGTCAGGAAACACCATATATTTT
.	TRBV20-1	few	TRBJ1-2	CSARGFEGDVNGYTF	TGCAGTGCTAGAGGTTTTGAAGGGGATGTCAATGGCTACACCTTC
TRBD1	TRBV28	.	TRBJ2-2	CASSSHRGPTDTGELFF	TGTGCCAGCAGTTCCCACAGGGGGCCTACGGACACCGGGGAGCTGTTTTTT
TRBD2	TRBV3-1	few	TRBJ2-7	CASSQDSSAGGGYEQYF	TGTGCCAGCAGCCAAGATTCCTCCGCGGGAGGGGGCTACGAGCAGTACTTC
TRBD2	TRBV12-3/TRBV12-4	many	TRBJ2-3	CASILQTSRGDTQYF	TGTGCCAGCATCCTACAGACTAGCCGGGGGGATACGCAGTATTTT
TRBD1	TRBV3-1	few	TRBJ2-5	CASSLDRERTQYF	TGTGCCAGCAGCCTTGACAGGGAGAGGACCCAGTACTTC
.	TRBV29-1	few	TRBJ1-2	CSVAQGRINYGYTF	TGCAGCGTTGCTCAAGGGCGAATCAACTATGGCTACACCTTC
TRBD1	TRBV4-1	few	TRBJ1-2	CASSQGDRVEGYTF	TGCGCCAGCAGCCAAGGGGACAGGGTAGAAGGCTACACCTTC
.	TRBV6-5	few	TRBJ2-2	CASSYSSGRTGELFF	TGTGCCAGCAGTTACTCGAGTGGTAGGACCGGGGAGCTGTTTTTT
TRBD1	TRBV28	.	TRBJ2-4	CASSLRGYRGRDKNIQYF	TGTGCCAGCAGTTTAAGGGGCTACAGGGGGCGAGACAAAAACATTCAGTACTTC
.	TRBV14	.	TRBJ2-5	CASSPSFPETQYF	TGTGCCAGCAGCCCCTCGTTCCCAGAGACCCAGTACTTC
TRBD1	TRBV9	.	TRBJ2-7	CASSVDRGNIGEQYF	TGTGCCAGCAGCGTGGACAGGGGGAATATCGGCGAGCAGTACTTC
.	TRBV2	.	TRBJ1-1	CASRVGQSLNTEAFF	TGTGCCAGCAGGGTCGGGCAGAGCCTTAACACTGAAGCTTTCTTT
.	TRBV7-6	many	TRBJ2-4	CASSLDRQGYGKNIQYF	TGTGCCAGCAGCTTAGATCGCCAGGGGTATGGCAAAAACATTCAGTACTTC
.	TRBV4-3	many	TRBJ2-3	CASSQEGIPGTDTQYF	TGCGCCAGCAGCCAAGAAGGTATCCCCGGCACAGATACGCAGTATTTT
.	TRBV6-1	few	TRBJ2-7	CASLAEPYEQYF	TGTGCCAGCCTTGCAGAGCCCTACGAGCAGTACTTC
.	TRBV7-9	few	TRBJ2-3	CASSLLSVSTDTQYF	TGTGCCAGCAGCTTACTCAGCGTTAGCACAGATACGCAGTATTTT
.	TRBV6-2/TRBV6-3	many	TRBJ2-7	CASKAGPTYEQYF	TGTGCCAGCAAAGCAGGGCCAACCTACGAGCAGTACTTC
.	TRBV21-1	.	TRBJ1-5	CASSTRPGQKNQPQHF	TGTGCCAGCAGCACACGCCCGGGACAGAAAAATCAGCCCCAGCATTTT
TRBD2	TRBV29-1	few	TRBJ2-5	CSARGLALETQYF	TGCAGCGCCAGAGGACTAGCGCTAGAGACCCAGTACTTC
.	TRBV28	few	TRBJ2-7	CASSQMWEQYF	TGTGCCAGCAGCCAGATGTGGGAGCAGTACTTC